This T cell receptor (beta chain) comes out of a study of Graves' ophthalmopathy and Graves' hyperthyroidism. The TCR beta CDR3 regions underwent amplification from RNA transcripts. Second-round multiplex PCR followed a first-round RT-PCR using HTBI primers. TCRdb reprocessed the multiplex PCR reads with MiXCR, giving one entry per CDR3 protein. The sample lists around 1.1 million distinct CDR3 sequences, about 36% occurring once. The authors diagnosed from clinical symptoms, serum thyroxine, TRAb, thyroid ultrasound and orbital computed tomography. This CDR3 is 13 amino acids long. Germline V CDR1 and CDR2: LNHDA, SQIVND (reference sequence). Unmatched junction bases numbered 7, after V lost 9 bases and J lost 3 bases.

The chain carries TRBV19 and TRBJ2-7; 8 bases map to TRBD1. This sequence was found in an adult man with Graves' hyperthyroidism. Specimen: peripheral blood or thyroid tissue (not recorded which). The CDR3 is CASRQGRLYEQYF. The CDR3 region has the DNA TGTGCCAGCAGACAGGGGAGGCTCTACGAGCAGTACTTC.